This TCR beta chain was captured in a study of molecular identifiers for immune sequencing clone quantification. Previously described methods and listed TCR primers were employed for the bulk TCR libraries. TCRdb redid the calling of the PCR reads with MiXCR, one entry per CDR3 protein. The data show more than 85,000 distinct CDR3 sequences, 30% to 35% seen once. Points on this clonotype: An end of the junction differs from the germline gene, which may be a read error.

Sorting isolated naive CD8 T cells as CD8+CD4-CCR7+CD45RA+ events. The receptor's source is a human donor in good health. Some libraries in this study had Jurkat cell RNA spiked in. The sample was naive CD8+ T cells from blood, with Jurkat cell RNA spiked in. The subset was: FACS-sorted CD8+CD4-CCR7+CD45RA+ naive T cells.

CDR3 sequence: CASGFGGEAEQFF. The CDR3 bases are TGTGCCAGCGGTTTTGGAGGCGAGGCTGAGCAGTTCTTC. The V call is TRBV27, the J call TRBJ2-1; D is possibly TRBD2 (5 bases). This CDR3 is 13 amino acids long. The germline V gene has CDR1 MNHEY and CDR2 SMNVEV (reference sequence).